This T cell receptor (beta chain) was sequenced for a study of cytomegalovirus exposure and HLA in healthy donors. Study findings and constraints: In vitro confirmation showed a few CMV-associated chains to be CMV antigen specific. Researchers catalogued over 150 TCR beta chains as cytomegalovirus-associated.

A note on this clone: What it binds is unknown.

V lost 7 bases and J lost 5, with 12 bases in between. The CDR3 consists of 13 residues. CDR1 and CDR2 from the germline V gene are LNHDA and SQIVND (reference sequence). Assay used: immunoSEQ multiplex PCR; TCRdb lists only in-frame clones, some missing. The sample has around 56,000 clones, 90% to 95% seen once. Sequenced input: PBMCs. The clonotype comes from a woman between 18 and 30 years old in good health and CMV-seropositive. J is TRBJ1-5 and V is TRBV19; D is possibly TRBD1 (5 bases). CDR3 sequence (DNA): TGTGCCAGTAAGGTTTGGGGGGATCAGCCCCAGCATTTT. Translated, it gives CASKVWGDQPQHF.